A selection of T cell receptor beta chains follows, all from one sample in a study of blood T cell repertoires in COVID-19. The table came from immunoSEQ multiplex PCR; TCRdb's copy has only in-frame clones and leaves some out. The sample yields approximately 500,000 clones, roughly nine tenths seen once. Material for sequencing was peripheral blood. These receptors came from a young man with COVID-19, enrolled during active disease. Both conserved end residues are part of each CDR3. A D gene is named only where the DNA matches it firmly. Clone size appears in some rows only: once, few, many, or a class for an expanded clone.

NA	NA	TRBJ2-2	TRBV18	TGTGCCAGCTCCCGGGCGGGGAACACCGGGGAGCTGTTTTTT	CASSRAGNTGELFF
NA	TRBD1	TRBJ2-7	TRBV19	TGTGCCAGTAGTATATTGACAGGGGGAGCCTACGAGCAGTACTTC	CASSILTGGAYEQYF
NA	TRBD1	TRBJ1-6	TRBV7-8	TGTGCCAGCAGCTTTCAAATGGGCAGGGGGGTTTCACCCCTCCACTTT	CASSFQMGRGVSPLHF
NA	NA	TRBJ1-2	TRBV29-1	TGCAGCGTTGGTCAGGGGTTCTATGGCTACACCTTC	CSVGQGFYGYTF
NA	NA	TRBJ1-2	TRBV6-1	TGTGCCAGCAGAACAGCAGGGGACGGCGACTATGGCTACACCTTC	CASRTAGDGDYGYTF
NA	NA	TRBJ2-7	TRBV3-1/TRBV3-2	TGTGCCAGCAGCCAAGATGGGGCAGGGAACGAGCAGTACTTC	CASSQDGAGNEQYF
NA	TRBD1	TRBJ1-5	TRBV4-1	TGCGCCAGCAGCCAAGAACAGGGGACCCCTCAGCCCCAGCATTTT	CASSQEQGTPQPQHF
NA	NA	TRBJ1-1	TRBV18	TGTGCCAGCTCACCCGGACACAAGAACACTGAAGCTTTCTTT	CASSPGHKNTEAFF
NA	TRBD2	TRBJ2-1	TRBV10-3	TGTGCCATCAGTCTGGGAGGGAATGAGCAGTTCTTC	CAISLGGNEQFF
NA	NA	TRBJ2-1	TRBV27	TGTGCCAGCAGTTTATCGATCGGGGGGCCCGATGAGCAGTTCTTC	CASSLSIGGPDEQFF
NA	NA	TRBJ2-3	TRBV5-8	TGTGCCAGCAGCTTGGGACTAGGAGCAGATACGCAGTATTTT	CASSLGLGADTQYF
once	NA	TRBJ1-1	TRBV11-3	TGTGCCAGCAGCTTGGGACTCCCCGAACTATTGGACACTGAAGCTTTCTTT	CASSLGLPELLDTEAFF
NA	NA	TRBJ2-7	TRBV27	TGTGCCAGCAGTTCCCTCGGGGTTAGCGGAGATACCTACGAGCAGTACTTC	CASSSLGVSGDTYEQYF
NA	TRBD2	TRBJ2-7	TRBV11-2	TGTGCCAGCAGCGCATCAGCCGCGGGAGGCTACGAGCAGTACTTC	CASSASAAGGYEQYF
NA	TRBD1	TRBJ1-1	TRBV7-9	TGTGCCAGCAGCAGAGAACGGGACAGCCAAATGAACACTGAAGCTTTCTTT	CASSRERDSQMNTEAFF
NA	TRBD1	TRBJ1-6	TRBV14	TGTGCCAGCAGTCAGACAGGGTTTTTCTCTAATTCACCCCTCCACTTT	CASSQTGFFSNSPLHF
NA	TRBD2	TRBJ2-1	TRBV20-1	TGCAGTGCTAGTCAGGGAGGGAGATCCTACAATGAGCAGTTCTTC	CSASQGGRSYNEQFF
NA	TRBD2	TRBJ2-7	TRBV20-1	TGCAGTGCTAGTAGGACTAGCGGGAACTTGGCCTACGAGCAGTACTTC	CSASRTSGNLAYEQYF
NA	TRBD1	TRBJ2-5	TRBV9	TGTGCCAGCAGCGCAAGGACAGGGCAAGGGGAGACCCAGTACTTC	CASSARTGQGETQYF
once	TRBD2	TRBJ2-3	TRBV6-5	TGTGCCAGCAGGGTAGCGGGAGCTAGCACAGATACGCAGTATTTT	CASRVAGASTDTQYF
few	NA	TRBJ2-3	TRBV29-1	TGCAGCGTTGCTAGGACAGATACGCAGTATTTT	CSVARTDTQYF
NA	NA	TRBJ2-1	TRBV5-8	TGTGCCACGCCACAGGGCTTTGAGCAGTTCTTC	CATPQGFEQFF
NA	TRBD1	TRBJ1-4	TRBV6-5	TGTGCCAGCAGTTACTTCTACGGACAGGCTAATGAAAAACTGTTTTTT	CASSYFYGQANEKLFF
NA	TRBD2	TRBJ2-3	TRBV6-1	TGTGCCAGCAGTGAATCCCCGACTAGCGGGAGCCGAACAGATACGCAGTATTTT	CASSESPTSGSRTDTQYF
NA	TRBD1	TRBJ2-1	TRBV4-1	TGCGCCAGCAGCCCGATCCCGGGACAGTCCTACAATGAGCAGTTCTTC	CASSPIPGQSYNEQFF
NA	TRBD2	TRBJ2-1	TRBV5-1	TGCGCCAGCAGCCCAGCGGGGACCTCCTACAATGAGCAGTTCTTC	CASSPAGTSYNEQFF
NA	NA	TRBJ1-4	TRBV5-1	TGCGCCAGCAGCCGGGCGGGGGACACCAATGAAAAACTGTTTTTT	CASSRAGDTNEKLFF
NA	NA	TRBJ2-1	TRBV7-8	TGTGCCAGCAGCAGAAATAGCCCTGGCCTCGATGAGCAGTTCTTC	CASSRNSPGLDEQFF
NA	TRBD1	TRBJ2-7	TRBV9	TGTGCCAGCAGCCCCCGGGACAGGGTTTCGAAATCCTACGAGCAGTACTTC	CASSPRDRVSKSYEQYF
NA	TRBD1	TRBJ2-1	TRBV6-6	TGTGCCAGCAGTTACTCCGGGACAGACAATGAGCAGTTCTTC	CASSYSGTDNEQFF
NA	TRBD1	TRBJ2-2	TRBV11-1	TGTGCCAGCAGCGGGGGACAGGTCAACACCGGGGAGCTGTTTTTT	CASSGGQVNTGELFF
NA	TRBD2	TRBJ2-7	TRBV29-1	TGCAGCGTTGATCCGGGGGGTTCCTACGAGCAGTACTTC	CSVDPGGSYEQYF
NA	NA	TRBJ1-1	TRBV3-1/TRBV3-2	TGTGCCAGCAGCCATCGCGGGGAGGACACTGAAGCTTTCTTT	CASSHRGEDTEAFF
once	NA	TRBJ1-3	TRBV5-1	TGCGCCAGCAGCTTTACCCCGCTATCTGGAAACACCATATATTTT	CASSFTPLSGNTIYF
NA	TRBD1	TRBJ2-1	TRBV10-1	TGCGCCAGATTGGGACAGGTGAGTATCAATGAGCAGTTCTTC	CARLGQVSINEQFF
NA	TRBD1	TRBJ2-1	TRBV19	TGTGCCAGTAGTATGGGGACAGCACCGCCCTACAATGAGCAGTTCTTC	CASSMGTAPPYNEQFF
NA	TRBD1	TRBJ1-3	TRBV7-6	TGTGCCAGCAGCTTATCCCGGGACAGGGTAAGAAACACCATATATTTT	CASSLSRDRVRNTIYF
NA	NA	TRBJ1-5	TRBV27	TGTGCCAGCAGTTTGTCTTTGAATCAGCCCCAGCATTTT	CASSLSLNQPQHF
few	NA	TRBJ2-3	TRBV11-3	TGTGCCAGCAGCCCAGTGGCCTCTGTGGATACGCAGTATTTT	CASSPVASVDTQYF
NA	NA	TRBJ1-5	TRBV5-4	TGTGCCAGCAGCTTTGGGGGCAGCAATCAGCCCCAGCATTTT	CASSFGGSNQPQHF
NA	TRBD1	TRBJ1-6	TRBV28	TGTGCCAGCAGTTTTTGGACAGGGGTGTTTTCACCCCTCCACTTT	CASSFWTGVFSPLHF
once	NA	TRBJ2-5	TRBV29-1	TGCAGCGCCCGTAACGCGGGACAGCAAGAGACCCAGTACTTC	CSARNAGQQETQYF
NA	NA	TRBJ1-1	TRBV2	TGTGCCAGCACCTCGGTGGAGGACACTGAAGCTTTCTTT	CASTSVEDTEAFF